The source of this T cell receptor (beta chain) is a study of T cell responses to AZD1222 COVID-19 vaccine. Whole-study results and caveats: When two AZD1222 doses had been given, Spike-specific TCR breadth and depth rose. Mostly white British, mostly female donors; authors suggested clonal diversity may be underestimated. Just a handful of people given AZD1222 tested seropositive at baseline.

With respect to this clone: Its antigen is still unknown.

Germline assignment: CDR1 SGHNT and CDR2 YYREEE (reference sequence). Trimming pared 4 bases from V and 4 bases from J, leaving 3 bases between. This CDR3 contains 11 residues. Sequenced by immunoSEQ multiplex PCR; TCRdb stores in-frame clones only, minus some. In the table there are tens of thousands of clones, roughly 84% of which are singletons. The origin of this receptor is an adult in good health. The source material was peripheral blood, sampled on day 0 of AZD1222 vaccination. The V gene is TRBV5-4, the J gene TRBJ2-1; D gene uncertain. Here the CDR3 DNA reads TGTGCCAGCAGCATATACAATGAGCAGTTCTTC. It codes for CASSIYNEQFF.